This is a list of T cell receptor beta chains from one sample in a study of cytomegalovirus exposure and HLA in healthy donors. Sequenced by immunoSEQ multiplex PCR; TCRdb stores in-frame clones only, minus some. Of some 98,000 clones listed, roughly 87% are singletons. The sample taken for sequencing was PBMCs. All receptors come from a woman aged 25 to 39 in good health and CMV-seronegative. CDR3s leave out the opening cysteine and the closing phenylalanine or tryptophan. Some rows have no size entry. The others give once, few or many, or a class for an expanded clone.

size	J	V	CDR3
NA	TRBJ2-3	TRBV7-6	ASSPRGGNNPDTQY
few	TRBJ2-3	TRBV9	ASSPPRGTQY
NA	TRBJ2-1	TRBV15	ATSRDLRTANEQF
NA	TRBJ1-1	TRBV29-1	SGRTGGLHTHTEAF
once	TRBJ1-1	TRBV11-3	ASSLEQYSEAF
NA	TRBJ2-1	TRBV7-8	ASSPRAGTIHNEQF
NA	TRBJ2-2	TRBV5-1	ASSWGIPGGRTGELF
NA	TRBJ2-2	TRBV7-9	ASRTGLANTGELF
NA	TRBJ1-6	TRBV7-2	ASSFLRVWNSPLH
NA	TRBJ2-7	TRBV6-5	ASSSYRTVSRNEQY
NA	TRBJ1-5	TRBV19	ASSITRRTVPQH
NA	TRBJ2-1	TRBV5-1	ASTKEVADNEQF
NA	TRBJ1-2	TRBV6-4	ASSASTQGRNGYT
NA	TRBJ2-7	TRBV4-3	ASSPSPGQGTYEQY
NA	TRBJ2-7	TRBV27	ASSFGGGSYEQY
NA	TRBJ2-6	TRBV5-1	ASSQGGRSGANVLT
NA	TRBJ2-2	TRBV10-1	ASSQGTGTGELF
many	TRBJ2-7	TRBV4-3	ASSQDDFYSTGLAGEQY
NA	TRBJ2-7	TRBV21-1	ARLDGGAPYEQY
NA	TRBJ2-7	TRBV5-4	ASSALSRGNEQY